This TCR beta chain was observed in a study of T cell responses to AZD1222 COVID-19 vaccine. The CDR3 loop spans 19 amino acids. Trimming removed 1 base from V and 8 bases from J; junction bases left unmatched: 14. Germline V gene sequence: CDR1 SNHLY, CDR2 FYNNEI. Profiling relied on immunoSEQ multiplex PCR, and the TCRdb table lists in-frame clones only, not all of them. The data hold 150,000 to 200,000 clones, with around 93% observed a single time. Sequences were derived from peripheral blood, sampled on day 0 of AZD1222 vaccination. This receptor was obtained from an adult in good health. The chain links TRBV2 to TRBJ2-1; the match to TRBD2 covers 13 bases. CDR3 DNA: TGTGCCAGCAGTGAAGAGGGGACTAGCGGGACGGGTTTCGGGGATGAGCAGTTCTTC. Protein: CASSEEGTSGTGFGDEQFF.